Listed below are T cell receptor beta chains from one sample, sequenced in a study of blood T cell repertoires in COVID-19. Only in-frame clones appear in the TCRdb table, and some are missing; sequencing was by immunoSEQ multiplex PCR. The data show approximately 290,000 clones, 91% seen once. The specimen sequenced was peripheral blood. Receptors originate from a woman aged 30 to 39 with COVID-19, enrolled during active disease. The CDR3 runs from the conserved cysteine through the conserved F or W. Each record gives: clone size, J gene, D gene, V gene, CDR3 protein, CDR3 DNA. The D gene is left open where the match is weak. A clone size is listed for some rows: how often the clone was seen (once, few, many), or a class if it is expanded.

clone size: -; J gene: TRBJ2-3; D gene: -; V gene: TRBV5-1; CDR3 protein: CASTDSQTDTQYF; CDR3 DNA: TGCGCCAGCACCGACAGCCAAACAGATACGCAGTATTTT
clone size: -; J gene: TRBJ2-1; D gene: TRBD2; V gene: TRBV14; CDR3 protein: CASSQKRGLAGGKIVNEQFF; CDR3 DNA: TGTGCCAGCAGCCAAAAGAGGGGACTAGCGGGAGGAAAGATCGTCAATGAGCAGTTCTTC
clone size: once; J gene: TRBJ2-3; D gene: TRBD2; V gene: TRBV6-4; CDR3 protein: CASSDSSGRSDTQYF; CDR3 DNA: TGTGCCAGCAGTGACTCCAGCGGGAGGTCAGATACGCAGTATTTT
clone size: -; J gene: TRBJ2-7; D gene: -; V gene: TRBV5-5; CDR3 protein: CASSSLLGWELEQYF; CDR3 DNA: TGTGCCAGCAGCTCACTACTAGGATGGGAACTCGAGCAGTACTTC
clone size: -; J gene: TRBJ2-4; D gene: -; V gene: TRBV12-3/TRBV12-4; CDR3 protein: CASSTTRNIQYF; CDR3 DNA: TGTGCCAGCAGTACGACTAGGAACATTCAGTACTTC
clone size: -; J gene: TRBJ1-1; D gene: TRBD1; V gene: TRBV25-1; CDR3 protein: CASRHRGQNTEAFF; CDR3 DNA: TGTGCCAGCAGACACAGGGGACAGAACACTGAAGCTTTCTTT
clone size: many; J gene: TRBJ2-1; D gene: TRBD2; V gene: TRBV5-1; CDR3 protein: CASSPQGSGLYNEQFF; CDR3 DNA: TGCGCCAGCAGCCCCCAGGGTAGCGGGTTGTACAATGAGCAGTTCTTC
clone size: -; J gene: TRBJ2-3; D gene: -; V gene: TRBV24-1; CDR3 protein: CATSDPEGGAGDTQYF; CDR3 DNA: TGTGCCACCAGTGATCCAGAAGGGGGGGCAGGAGATACGCAGTATTTT
clone size: once; J gene: TRBJ2-7; D gene: TRBD2; V gene: TRBV28; CDR3 protein: CASRGEGRSYEQYF; CDR3 DNA: TGTGCCAGCAGAGGGGAGGGGAGGAGCTACGAGCAGTACTTC
clone size: -; J gene: TRBJ1-4; D gene: -; V gene: TRBV18; CDR3 protein: CASSAAGVRVEKLFF; CDR3 DNA: TGTGCCAGCTCGGCAGCAGGGGTCAGAGTTGAAAAACTGTTTTTT
clone size: -; J gene: TRBJ2-2; D gene: -; V gene: TRBV28; CDR3 protein: CASTFRVANTGELFF; CDR3 DNA: TGTGCCAGCACTTTCAGGGTCGCGAACACCGGGGAGCTGTTTTTT
clone size: -; J gene: TRBJ2-7; D gene: -; V gene: TRBV30; CDR3 protein: CAWSTPGISYEQYF; CDR3 DNA: TGTGCCTGGAGTACCCCAGGGATCTCCTACGAGCAGTACTTC
clone size: -; J gene: TRBJ2-3; D gene: TRBD2; V gene: TRBV11-2; CDR3 protein: CASRLAATDTQYF; CDR3 DNA: TGTGCCAGCCGACTAGCGGCCACAGATACGCAGTATTTT
clone size: few; J gene: TRBJ1-2; D gene: -; V gene: TRBV3-1/TRBV3-2; CDR3 protein: CASSHDLDRPSYGYTF; CDR3 DNA: TGTGCCAGCAGCCACGACCTTGACAGGCCCTCCTATGGCTACACCTTC
clone size: -; J gene: TRBJ1-1; D gene: -; V gene: TRBV5-4; CDR3 protein: CASSSWNTEAFF; CDR3 DNA: TGTGCCAGCAGCTCCTGGAACACTGAAGCTTTCTTT
clone size: -; J gene: TRBJ1-1; D gene: -; V gene: TRBV7-9; CDR3 protein: CASSQGDEAFF; CDR3 DNA: TGTGCCAGCAGCCAGGGTGATGAAGCTTTCTTT
clone size: -; J gene: TRBJ2-1; D gene: TRBD1; V gene: TRBV13; CDR3 protein: CASSSGTGVNEQFF; CDR3 DNA: TGTGCCAGCAGCTCCGGGACAGGGGTCAATGAGCAGTTCTTC
clone size: -; J gene: TRBJ2-7; D gene: TRBD1; V gene: TRBV20-1; CDR3 protein: CSASSLRDRGRETSYEQYF; CDR3 DNA: TGCAGTGCTAGTAGTTTGCGGGACAGGGGTCGCGAAACCTCCTACGAGCAGTACTTC
clone size: -; J gene: TRBJ2-1; D gene: -; V gene: TRBV29-1; CDR3 protein: CSVDRENNEQFF; CDR3 DNA: TGCAGCGTTGACCGGGAGAACAATGAGCAGTTCTTC
clone size: -; J gene: TRBJ2-3; D gene: TRBD2; V gene: TRBV2; CDR3 protein: CASTWDYFTDTQYF; CDR3 DNA: TGTGCCAGCACCTGGGACTACTTCACAGATACGCAGTATTTT
clone size: -; J gene: TRBJ2-2; D gene: -; V gene: TRBV18; CDR3 protein: CASSPTRPGGELFF; CDR3 DNA: TGTGCCAGCTCACCCACACGACCAGGCGGGGAGCTGTTTTTT
clone size: -; J gene: TRBJ1-1; D gene: -; V gene: TRBV6-5; CDR3 protein: CASTMNTEAFF; CDR3 DNA: TGTGCCAGCACTATGAACACTGAAGCTTTCTTT
clone size: -; J gene: TRBJ2-7; D gene: TRBD1; V gene: TRBV7-9; CDR3 protein: CATHLYTGTGVRDYEQYF; CDR3 DNA: TGTGCCACCCATCTTTATACCGGGACAGGGGTTCGGGACTACGAGCAGTACTTC
clone size: -; J gene: TRBJ1-2; D gene: -; V gene: TRBV28; CDR3 protein: CASSPPDSHYGYTF; CDR3 DNA: TGTGCCAGCAGTCCGCCAGACAGCCACTATGGCTACACCTTC
clone size: -; J gene: TRBJ2-1; D gene: TRBD2; V gene: TRBV7-9; CDR3 protein: CASSTIGGSHNEQFF; CDR3 DNA: TGTGCCAGCAGCACAATTGGCGGGAGCCACAATGAGCAGTTCTTC
clone size: once; J gene: TRBJ2-7; D gene: TRBD1; V gene: TRBV6-6; CDR3 protein: CASRPETGGWYEQYF; CDR3 DNA: TGTGCCAGCAGACCCGAGACAGGGGGCTGGTACGAGCAGTACTTC
clone size: once; J gene: TRBJ1-1; D gene: TRBD1; V gene: TRBV5-1; CDR3 protein: CASSSAATLNRGPTEAFF; CDR3 DNA: TGCGCCAGCAGCTCGGCGGCAACGTTAAACAGGGGGCCAACTGAAGCTTTCTTT